This TCR beta chain emerged from a study of cytomegalovirus exposure and HLA in healthy donors. PCR employed 60 Vbeta and 13 Jbeta primers. Profiling relied on immunoSEQ multiplex PCR, and the TCRdb table lists in-frame clones only, not all of them. Counted here are over 130,000 clones, 70% to 80% occurring once; the ten biggest clones make up roughly 3.6%. CDR1 is SGHAT, CDR2 FQNNGV, per germline. Between the trimmed V and J ends, which lost 1 base and 2 bases, there was a span of 11 bases. The CDR3 loop spans 15 amino acids. The TCR originated in a human donor in good health. The chain carries TRBV11-2 and TRBJ2-5; tentative D call: TRBD2 (6 bases). Sequenced sample: PBMCs. Here the CDR3 DNA reads TGTGCCAGCAGCTTAGTGCTAGCGAATCAAGAGACCCAGTACTTC. Protein sequence: CASSLVLANQETQYF. Full variable domain (missing parts from reference TRBV11-2 and TRBJ2-5): EAGVAQSPRYKIIEKRQSVAFWCNPISGHATLYWYQQILGQGPKLLIQFQNNGVVDDSQLPKDRFSAERLKGVDSTLKIQPAKLEDSAVYLCASSLVLANQETQYFGPGTRLLVL.